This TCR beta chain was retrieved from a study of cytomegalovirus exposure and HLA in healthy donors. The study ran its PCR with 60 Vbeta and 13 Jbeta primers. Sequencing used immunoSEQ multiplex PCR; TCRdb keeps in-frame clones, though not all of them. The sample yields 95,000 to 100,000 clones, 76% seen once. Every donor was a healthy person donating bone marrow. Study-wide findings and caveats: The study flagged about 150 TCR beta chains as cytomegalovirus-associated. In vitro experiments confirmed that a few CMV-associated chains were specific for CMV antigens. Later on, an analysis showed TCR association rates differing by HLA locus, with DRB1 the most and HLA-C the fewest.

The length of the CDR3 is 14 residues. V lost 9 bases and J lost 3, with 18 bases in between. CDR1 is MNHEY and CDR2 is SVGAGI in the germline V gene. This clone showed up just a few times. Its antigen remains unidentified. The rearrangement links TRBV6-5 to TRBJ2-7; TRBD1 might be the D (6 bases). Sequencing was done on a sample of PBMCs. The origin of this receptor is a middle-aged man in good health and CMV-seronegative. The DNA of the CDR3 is TGTGCCAGTATGCCTACGACAGGCCACTACGAGCAGTACTTC. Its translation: CASMPTTGHYEQYF.